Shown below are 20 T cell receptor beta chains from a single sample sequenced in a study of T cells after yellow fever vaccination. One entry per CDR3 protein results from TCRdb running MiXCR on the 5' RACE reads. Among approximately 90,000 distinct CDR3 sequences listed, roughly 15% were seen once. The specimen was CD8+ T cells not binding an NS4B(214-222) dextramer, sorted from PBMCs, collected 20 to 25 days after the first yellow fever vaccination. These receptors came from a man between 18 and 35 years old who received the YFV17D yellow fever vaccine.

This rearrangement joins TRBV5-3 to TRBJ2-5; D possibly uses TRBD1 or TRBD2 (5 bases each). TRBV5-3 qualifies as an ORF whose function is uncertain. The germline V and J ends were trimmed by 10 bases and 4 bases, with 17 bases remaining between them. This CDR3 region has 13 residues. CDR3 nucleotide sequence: TGTGCCGGAGGCCCAGGGCACCTAGAGACCCAGTACTTC. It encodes CAGGPGHLETQYF.

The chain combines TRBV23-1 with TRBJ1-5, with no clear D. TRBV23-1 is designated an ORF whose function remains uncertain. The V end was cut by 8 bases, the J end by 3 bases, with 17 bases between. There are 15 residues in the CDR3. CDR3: CASPGEGNFNQPQHF. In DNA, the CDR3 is TGCGCCAGCCCCGGGGAAGGTAACTTCAATCAGCCCCAGCATTTT.

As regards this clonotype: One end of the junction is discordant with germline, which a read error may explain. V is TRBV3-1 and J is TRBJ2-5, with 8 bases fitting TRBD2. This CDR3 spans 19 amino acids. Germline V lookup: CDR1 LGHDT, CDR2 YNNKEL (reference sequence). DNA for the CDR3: TGTGCCTGCAGCCAAGATCGGTTTAGACTAGCGACCCGTCTGGAGACCCAGTACTTC. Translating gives CACSQDRFRLATRLETQYF.

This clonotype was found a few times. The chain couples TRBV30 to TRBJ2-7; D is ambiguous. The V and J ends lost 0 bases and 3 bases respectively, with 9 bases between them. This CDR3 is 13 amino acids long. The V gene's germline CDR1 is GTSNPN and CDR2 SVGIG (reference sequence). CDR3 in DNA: TGTGCCTGGAGTGTAGGCGGTTTCTACGAGCAGTACTTC. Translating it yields CAWSVGGFYEQYF.

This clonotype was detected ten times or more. The CDR3 region has the DNA TGTGCCAGCAGCTTCCAAGAGACCCAGTACTTC. It specifies CASSFQETQYF. This rearrangement joins TRBV7-8 to TRBJ2-5; D is unresolved. The CDR3 is made up of 11 amino acids. CDR1 is SGHVS, CDR2 FQNEAQ, per germline. The V and J ends lost 3 bases and 1 base respectively, with 0 bases between them. The full variable domain, in which reference TRBV7-8 and TRBJ2-5 provide the parts outside the CDR3, is GAGVSQSPRYKVAKRGQDVALRCDPISGHVSLFWYQQALGQGPEFLTYFQNEAQLDKSGLPSDRFFAERPEGSVSTLKIQRTQQEDSAVYLCASSFQETQYFGPGTRLLVL.

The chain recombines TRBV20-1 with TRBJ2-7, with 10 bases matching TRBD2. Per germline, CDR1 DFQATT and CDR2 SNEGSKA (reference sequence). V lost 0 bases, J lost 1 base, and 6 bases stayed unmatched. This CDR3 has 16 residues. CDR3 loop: CSARDVLAGMSYEQYF. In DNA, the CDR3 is TGCAGTGCTAGAGATGTACTAGCGGGGATGTCCTACGAGCAGTACTTC.

CDR3: CASSLTSTYEQYF. The CDR3 coding sequence is TGCGCCAGCAGCTTGACTAGTACCTACGAGCAGTACTTC. This chain uses TRBV5-1 with TRBJ2-7, with a tentative D call TRBD2 (5 bases). Trimming took 1 base from V and 2 from J, leaving 7 bases between them. The CDR3 totals 13 residues. Germline V gene lookup returns CDR1 SGHRS and CDR2 YFSETQ.

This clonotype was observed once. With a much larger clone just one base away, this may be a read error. As DNA, the CDR3 is TGTGCCAGCAGTACCAATGGGCAGTTCTTC. This gives the protein CASSTNGQFF. This chain joins TRBV12-3 or TRBV12-4 and TRBJ2-1; D is unclear. The CDR3 is made up of 10 amino acids.

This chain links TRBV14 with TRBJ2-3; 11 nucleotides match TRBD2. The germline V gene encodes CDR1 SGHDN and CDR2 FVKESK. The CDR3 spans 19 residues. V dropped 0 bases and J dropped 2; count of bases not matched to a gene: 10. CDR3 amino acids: CASSQDYMTSGVITDTQYF. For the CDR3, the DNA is TGTGCCAGCAGCCAAGATTATATGACTAGCGGGGTCATCACAGATACGCAGTATTTT.

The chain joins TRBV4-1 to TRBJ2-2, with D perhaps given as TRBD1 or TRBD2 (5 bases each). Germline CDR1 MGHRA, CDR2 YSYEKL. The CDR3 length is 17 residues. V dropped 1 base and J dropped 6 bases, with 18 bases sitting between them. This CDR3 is CASSQGPGTGDPGELFF. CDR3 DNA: TGCGCCAGCAGCCAAGGTCCCGGGACGGGCGATCCCGGGGAGCTGTTTTTT.

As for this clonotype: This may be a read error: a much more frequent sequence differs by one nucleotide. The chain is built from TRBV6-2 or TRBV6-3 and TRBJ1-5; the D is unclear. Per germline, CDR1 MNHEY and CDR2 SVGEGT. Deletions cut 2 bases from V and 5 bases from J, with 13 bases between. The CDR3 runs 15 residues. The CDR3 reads CASSYGSMDYQPQHF. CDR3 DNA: TGTGCCAGCAGTTACGGCAGCATGGACTATCAGCCCCAGCATTTT.

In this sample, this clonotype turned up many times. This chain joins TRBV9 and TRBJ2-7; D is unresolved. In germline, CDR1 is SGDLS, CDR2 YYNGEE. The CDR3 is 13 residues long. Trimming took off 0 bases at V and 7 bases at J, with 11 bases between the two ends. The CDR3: CASSVVSGGEQYF. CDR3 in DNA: TGTGCCAGCAGCGTAGTTTCAGGCGGAGAGCAGTACTTC.

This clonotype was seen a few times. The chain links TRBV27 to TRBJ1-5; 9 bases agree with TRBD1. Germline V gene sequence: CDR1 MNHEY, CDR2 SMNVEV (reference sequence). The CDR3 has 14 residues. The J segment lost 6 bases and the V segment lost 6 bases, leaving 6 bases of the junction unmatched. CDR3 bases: TGTGCCAGCAGGGGACAGGGCGGTATTCAGCCCCAGCATTTT. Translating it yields CASRGQGGIQPQHF.

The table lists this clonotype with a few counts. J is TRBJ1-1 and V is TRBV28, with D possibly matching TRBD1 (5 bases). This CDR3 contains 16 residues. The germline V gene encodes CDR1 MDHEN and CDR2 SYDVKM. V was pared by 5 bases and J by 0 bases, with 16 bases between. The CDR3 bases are TGTGCCAGCAGTCCGGGGGTACTACTGTTGAACACTGAAGCTTTCTTT. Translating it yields CASSPGVLLLNTEAFF.

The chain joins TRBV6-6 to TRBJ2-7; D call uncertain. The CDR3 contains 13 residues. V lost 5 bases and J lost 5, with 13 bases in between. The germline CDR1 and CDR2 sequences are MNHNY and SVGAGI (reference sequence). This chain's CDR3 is CASSPGRANEQYF. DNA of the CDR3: TGTGCCAGCAGTCCGGGTCGGGCCAACGAGCAGTACTTC.

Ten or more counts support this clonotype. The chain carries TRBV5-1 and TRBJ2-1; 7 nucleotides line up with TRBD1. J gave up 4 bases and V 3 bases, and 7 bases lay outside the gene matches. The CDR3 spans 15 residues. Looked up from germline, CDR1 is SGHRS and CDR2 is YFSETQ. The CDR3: CASSWDSYGYNEQFF. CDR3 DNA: TGCGCCAGCAGCTGGGACAGCTATGGGTACAATGAGCAGTTCTTC.

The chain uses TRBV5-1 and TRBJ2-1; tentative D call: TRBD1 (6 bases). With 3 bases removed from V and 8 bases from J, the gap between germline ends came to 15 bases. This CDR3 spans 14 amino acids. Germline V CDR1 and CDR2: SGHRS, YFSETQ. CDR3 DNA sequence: TGCGCCAGCAGCTGGGGGCGAGAGAGCGATGAGCAGTTCTTC. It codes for CASSWGRESDEQFF.

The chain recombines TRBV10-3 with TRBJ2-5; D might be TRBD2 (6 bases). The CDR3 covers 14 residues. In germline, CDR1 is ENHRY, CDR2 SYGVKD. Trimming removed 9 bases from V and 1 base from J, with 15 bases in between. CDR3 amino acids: CAMGSGGGQETQYF. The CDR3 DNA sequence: TGTGCCATGGGTAGCGGTGGGGGCCAAGAGACCCAGTACTTC.

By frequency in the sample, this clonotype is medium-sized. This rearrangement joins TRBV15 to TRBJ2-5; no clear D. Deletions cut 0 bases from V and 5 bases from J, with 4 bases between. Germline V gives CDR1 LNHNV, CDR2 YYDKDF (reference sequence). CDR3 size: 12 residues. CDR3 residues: CATSRDLETQYF. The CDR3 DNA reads TGTGCCACCAGCAGAGATTTGGAGACCCAGTACTTC.

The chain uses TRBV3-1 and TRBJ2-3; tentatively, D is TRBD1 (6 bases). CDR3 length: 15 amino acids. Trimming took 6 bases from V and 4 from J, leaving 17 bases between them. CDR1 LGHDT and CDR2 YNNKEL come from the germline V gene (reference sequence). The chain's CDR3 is CASRRTVGGADTQYF. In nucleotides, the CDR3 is TGTGCCAGCAGACGGACAGTCGGTGGAGCAGATACGCAGTATTTT.